This is a list of T cell receptor beta chains from one sample in a study of shared clonotypes between healthy human individuals. Repertoires were generated with immunoSEQ multiplex PCR, while TCRdb's copy carries only in-frame clones and drops some. This table has approximately 840,000 clones, roughly 96% appearing once. The specimen sequenced was naive CD8+ T cells sorted from blood. The receptors shown here come from a man aged 25-45 years in good health. CDR3s include the opening cysteine and the closing phenylalanine or tryptophan. Each record gives: D gene, J gene, clone size, V gene, CDR3 DNA, CDR3 protein. A D gene is named only where the DNA matches it firmly. Rows may omit the clone size; those that give it use once, few, many or a size class.

NA	TRBJ2-7	NA	TRBV27	TGTGCCAGCAGTTTAGGAACGACCGACGAGCAGTACTTC	CASSLGTTDEQYF
TRBD2	TRBJ2-1	NA	TRBV6-5	TGTGCCAGCGGCACTAGCGGGAACTACAATGAGCAGTTCTTC	CASGTSGNYNEQFF
TRBD1	TRBJ2-2	NA	TRBV5-8	TGTGCCAGCAGCTCCTCAACAGGGGGCAACACCGGGGAGCTGTTTTTT	CASSSSTGGNTGELFF
TRBD2	TRBJ2-3	NA	TRBV6-5	TGTGCCAGCAGTTGGACTAGCGGGAGCACAGATACGCAGTATTTT	CASSWTSGSTDTQYF
TRBD2	TRBJ2-1	NA	TRBV29-1	TGCAGCGTTGAAGGTCTAGCGGGAGCCTCTTACAATGAGCAGTTCTTC	CSVEGLAGASYNEQFF
NA	TRBJ2-7	NA	TRBV5-4	TGTGCCAGCAGCTTATCCGGGAGCCCGCCCTACGAGCAGTACTTC	CASSLSGSPPYEQYF
NA	TRBJ2-2	NA	TRBV9	TGTGCCAGCGGCACTCCGACGACCGGGGAGCTGTTTTTT	CASGTPTTGELFF
NA	TRBJ1-5	NA	TRBV7-6	TGTGCCAGCAGCTTAGAATCTGGGGTCCGGGGAGGATATAGCAATCAGCCCCAGCATTTT	CASSLESGVRGGYSNQPQHF
NA	TRBJ2-7	NA	TRBV9	TGTGCCAGCAGCGTAGACTCGGGATCCTCCTACGAGCAGTACTTC	CASSVDSGSSYEQYF
NA	TRBJ1-2	once	TRBV2	TGTGCCAGCAGTAGGGGTGATGATTATGGCTACACCTTC	CASSRGDDYGYTF
NA	TRBJ1-2	NA	TRBV19	TGTGCCAGTAGGGGCGACAATAGAGACGGCTACACCTTC	CASRGDNRDGYTF
NA	TRBJ1-2	NA	TRBV5-6	TGTGCCAGCAGCTTCGGCCATGGCTACACCTTC	CASSFGHGYTF
TRBD1	TRBJ2-2	NA	TRBV11-3	TGTGCCAGCAGCTCCCGGGACAGGGAAGTCTCCGGGGAGCTGTTTTTT	CASSSRDREVSGELFF
TRBD2	TRBJ2-2	NA	TRBV27	TGTGCCAGCAGTTTATCGTTTGCGCCTAGCGGGACCGGGGAGCTGTTTTTT	CASSLSFAPSGTGELFF
TRBD1	TRBJ2-7	once	TRBV6-6	TGTGCCAGCAGTTACTCCTCAGGGGGCGCATACGAGCAGTACTTC	CASSYSSGGAYEQYF
NA	TRBJ2-7	NA	TRBV5-8	TGTGCCAGCAGCTTGAGCGAGCAGTACTTC	CASSLSEQYF
NA	TRBJ2-7	few	TRBV28	TGTGCCAGCAGTTTACAGGGGGGGGCCTACGAGCAGTACTTC	CASSLQGGAYEQYF
TRBD1	TRBJ2-7	NA	TRBV28	TGTGCCAGCAGGCTTGGGACAGGGGCAGCCTACGAGCAGTACTTC	CASRLGTGAAYEQYF
NA	TRBJ2-7	NA	TRBV19	TGTGCCAGTAGTATCACGGGAGACAGGGCCAACGAGCAGTACTTC	CASSITGDRANEQYF
TRBD2	TRBJ2-1	NA	TRBV9	TGTGCCAGCAGCGTAGAAGGGGAGGGTTCCAATGAGCAGTTCTTC	CASSVEGEGSNEQFF
NA	TRBJ2-3	NA	TRBV25-1	TGTGCCAGCAGTGATGGACTCCGCACAGATACGCAGTATTTT	CASSDGLRTDTQYF
NA	TRBJ2-1	NA	TRBV6-5	TGTGCCAGCAGAACTCCAAACTCCCCTTTCGATGAGCAGTTCTTC	CASRTPNSPFDEQFF
TRBD2	TRBJ2-2	NA	TRBV5-5	TGTGCCAGCAGCATAAGACTAGCGGGAGGGCCCGGGGAGCTGTTTTTT	CASSIRLAGGPGELFF
NA	TRBJ2-3	NA	TRBV15	TGTGCCACCGAAGGTTCCGAGCGTAAGAGCACAGATACGCAGTATTTT	CATEGSERKSTDTQYF
TRBD2	TRBJ2-7	once	TRBV5-6	TGTGCCAGCAGCTTGGACCTAGCGGGACCCTACGAGCAGTACTTC	CASSLDLAGPYEQYF
NA	TRBJ2-7	NA	TRBV6-5	TGTGCCAGCAGTTACTCGACCTTAAGGAGCTCCTACGAGCAGTACTTC	CASSYSTLRSSYEQYF
NA	TRBJ2-1	once	TRBV7-6	TGTGCCAGCAGCTTAGTAGGGCCACAATGGCACAATGAGCAGTTCTTC	CASSLVGPQWHNEQFF
TRBD2	TRBJ2-2	NA	TRBV7-7	TGTGCCAGCAGCTCGATATTAGGGGGACTAGCGGGAGAGGAGCTGTTTTTT	CASSSILGGLAGEELFF
NA	TRBJ2-2	NA	TRBV18	TGTGCCAGCTCACCACAACGGGGATCGAACACCGGGGAGCTGTTTTTT	CASSPQRGSNTGELFF
NA	TRBJ1-2	NA	TRBV25-1	TGTGCCAGCAGTGAATATGACTGGGGCGCATACGATGGCTACACCTTC	CASSEYDWGAYDGYTF
TRBD2	TRBJ2-7	NA	TRBV4-1	TGCGCCAGCAGCCCCCGGCTAGCGGGAGGAGTCGAGCAGTACTTC	CASSPRLAGGVEQYF
TRBD2	TRBJ2-2	NA	TRBV29-1	TGCAGCGTTGAAGAAGGCGGGAGCGTGTTCGGCGGGGAGCTGTTTTTT	CSVEEGGSVFGGELFF
NA	TRBJ1-1	NA	TRBV7-6	TGTGCCAGCAGCCCACGAGGACACGGTGGAGCTTTCTTT	CASSPRGHGGAFF
TRBD2	TRBJ2-7	NA	TRBV11-2	TGTGCCAGCAGCGGCTACCTAGCGGGATTAGGCTACGAGCAGTACTTC	CASSGYLAGLGYEQYF
NA	TRBJ1-2	NA	TRBV29-1	TGCAGCGTTGACGGGGCAGGGACGGTAGCTAACTATGGCTACACCTTC	CSVDGAGTVANYGYTF
NA	TRBJ2-2	NA	TRBV4-3	TGCGCCAGCAGCGAGAGGTCCACCGGGGAGCTGTTTTTT	CASSERSTGELFF
NA	TRBJ2-7	NA	TRBV15	TGTGCCACCAGCACCGGGAGCGTCACCTACGAGCAGTACTTC	CATSTGSVTYEQYF
NA	TRBJ2-7	NA	TRBV14	TGTGCCAGCAGCCACAGCTCCTACGAGCAGTACTTC	CASSHSSYEQYF
TRBD2	TRBJ2-6	NA	TRBV5-4	TGTGCCAGCAGCTTGGTGGCTAGCGGTCCATTTGGGGCCAACGTCCTGACTTTC	CASSLVASGPFGANVLTF
NA	TRBJ2-2	NA	TRBV27	TGTGCCAGCAGTCCAAGTCCCGCAGGGTACCCGAACACCGGGGAGCTGTTTTTT	CASSPSPAGYPNTGELFF
NA	TRBJ1-2	NA	TRBV7-2	TGTGCCAGCAGCCGGCAGATTACTAACTATGGCTACACCTTC	CASSRQITNYGYTF
TRBD2	TRBJ2-7	NA	TRBV4-1	TGCGCCAGCAGCCAAGGACTAGCGTACAGCTCCTACGAGCAGTACTTC	CASSQGLAYSSYEQYF
NA	TRBJ2-7	NA	TRBV29-1	TGCAGCGTAGGGGGGTTCTACGAGCAGTACTTC	CSVGGFYEQYF
TRBD2	TRBJ2-1	once	TRBV7-9	TGTGCCAGCAGCTTAGACTCAAGCGGGAGGGCCTACAATGAGCAGTTCTTC	CASSLDSSGRAYNEQFF
TRBD2	TRBJ2-2	NA	TRBV5-4	TGTGCCAGCAGCCCCCCGGGAGGGCGGGAGCTGTTTTTT	CASSPPGGRELFF
NA	TRBJ2-7	NA	TRBV27	TGTGCCAGCAGTTTATCGAAGAGGGGGGTTAGCTACGAGCAGTACTTC	CASSLSKRGVSYEQYF
TRBD1	TRBJ2-3	NA	TRBV15	TGTGCCACTGGGGACAGGGACGCAGATACGCAGTATTTT	CATGDRDADTQYF
NA	TRBJ2-1	NA	TRBV29-1	TGCAGCGCTTGGGGGGAGTCCAATGAGCAGTTCTTC	CSAWGESNEQFF
NA	TRBJ1-5	NA	TRBV2	TGTGCCAGCAGTGATTTTGGCGGCAATCAGCCCCAGCATTTT	CASSDFGGNQPQHF
TRBD2	TRBJ2-1	NA	TRBV13	TGTGCCAGCAGCTTAGGAAGACTAGCGGGAAGGATTTACAATGAGCAGTTCTTC	CASSLGRLAGRIYNEQFF
TRBD1	TRBJ2-1	NA	TRBV6-1	TGTGCCAGCAGTGATAACAGGGGTTCCTACAATGAGCAGTTCTTC	CASSDNRGSYNEQFF
NA	TRBJ2-5	NA	TRBV29-1	TGCAGCGTTGAACTGGGTGCCCAAGAGACCCAGTACTTC	CSVELGAQETQYF
NA	TRBJ1-5	NA	TRBV5-1	TGCGCCAGCAGCTTGTGGGGGGGCAATCAGCCCCAGCATTTT	CASSLWGGNQPQHF
NA	TRBJ2-7	NA	TRBV28	TGTGCCAGCAGTTCCCTTGGAGGGACGGGATTCGAGCAGTACTTC	CASSSLGGTGFEQYF
NA	TRBJ2-1	NA	TRBV11-2	TGTGCCAGCAGCTTAGGGGGTAGCTCACACCTCGGTGCGTACAATGAGCAGTTCTTC	CASSLGGSSHLGAYNEQFF